This T cell receptor beta chain emerged from a study of a mutant IDH1 vaccine in newly diagnosed glioma. On the study more broadly: Vaccination followed radiotherapy alone by 4-6 weeks, or accompanied temozolomide cycles. V12 occurred at week 35 and V13 at week 47. Patients were pretreated with radiotherapy, temozolomide, or both, mostly both.

Profiled with immunoSEQ multiplex PCR; TCRdb holds only in-frame clones, not every one. The data show tens of thousands of clones, with approximately 80% seen just once and 15% held by the top ten. Note on this clone: The antigen remains undetermined.

The time point is: week 35, safety follow-up. Each dose of the vaccine consisted of 300 ug of mutant IDH1 20-mer peptide, with topical imiquimod. The CDR3 is made up of 11 amino acids. V was shortened by 6 bases and J by 5 bases, with 4 bases between the two germline ends. The V gene's germline CDR1 is LNHDA and CDR2 SQIVND (reference sequence). This TCR was recovered from a man under 40 with glioma. The chain uses TRBV19 and TRBJ2-2; D ambiguous. The input for sequencing was PBMCs, taken from a glioma patient whose treatment included an IDH1 peptide vaccine. For the CDR3, the DNA is TGTGCCAGTAGGGATACCGGGGAGCTGTTTTTT. The encoded protein is CASRDTGELFF.